This record concerns one T cell receptor (beta chain) sequence. This CDR3 is 12 amino acids long. TCRdb re-derived calls from the RT-PCR reads in MiXCR, one entry per CDR3 protein. This table holds hundreds of thousands of distinct CDR3 sequences, more than 13% found once. Sequenced sample: memory CD4+ T cells from blood. The receptor was isolated from a female donor in good health, serving as a healthy control. The chain carries TRBV12-3 or TRBV12-4 and TRBJ2-7, with D possibly being TRBD1 (5 bases). As DNA, the CDR3 is TGTGTTAGCAGTTTCCAGGGTTACGAGCAGTACTTC. Protein sequence: CVSSFQGYEQYF.